This TCR beta chain was recorded in a study of blood T cell repertoires in COVID-19. This clone was picked up a small number of times. Enrolment of Seattle patients took place during active infection, and they were followed longitudinally. This CDR3 spans 13 amino acids. The V and J ends lost 6 bases and 3 bases respectively, with 9 bases between them. Measured with immunoSEQ multiplex PCR; TCRdb has only the in-frame clones, and not every one. The table has 250,000 to 350,000 clones, roughly 90% seen once. The sequenced material came from peripheral blood. The TCR originated in a woman aged 25 to 45 with COVID-19, enrolled during active disease. This chain connects TRBV12-3 or TRBV12-4 to TRBJ1-3, with D hard to call. The CDR3 reads CASRDSGGNTIYF. CDR3 nucleotide sequence: TGTGCCAGCAGGGATTCGGGTGGAAACACCATATATTTT.